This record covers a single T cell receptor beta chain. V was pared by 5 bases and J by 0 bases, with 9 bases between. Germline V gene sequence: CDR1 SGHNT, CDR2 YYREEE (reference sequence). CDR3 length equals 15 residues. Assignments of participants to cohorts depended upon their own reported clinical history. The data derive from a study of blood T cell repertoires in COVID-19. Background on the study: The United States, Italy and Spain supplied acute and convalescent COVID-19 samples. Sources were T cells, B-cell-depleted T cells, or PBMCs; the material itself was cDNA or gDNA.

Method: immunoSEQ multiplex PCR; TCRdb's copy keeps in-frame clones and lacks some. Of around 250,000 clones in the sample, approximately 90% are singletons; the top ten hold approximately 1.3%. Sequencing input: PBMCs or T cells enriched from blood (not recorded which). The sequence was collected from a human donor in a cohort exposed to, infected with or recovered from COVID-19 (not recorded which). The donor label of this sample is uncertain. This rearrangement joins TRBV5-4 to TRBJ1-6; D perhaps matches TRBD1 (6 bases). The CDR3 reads CASRTDSSYNSPLHF. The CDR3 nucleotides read TGTGCCAGCAGGACGGACAGCTCCTATAATTCACCCCTCCACTTT.